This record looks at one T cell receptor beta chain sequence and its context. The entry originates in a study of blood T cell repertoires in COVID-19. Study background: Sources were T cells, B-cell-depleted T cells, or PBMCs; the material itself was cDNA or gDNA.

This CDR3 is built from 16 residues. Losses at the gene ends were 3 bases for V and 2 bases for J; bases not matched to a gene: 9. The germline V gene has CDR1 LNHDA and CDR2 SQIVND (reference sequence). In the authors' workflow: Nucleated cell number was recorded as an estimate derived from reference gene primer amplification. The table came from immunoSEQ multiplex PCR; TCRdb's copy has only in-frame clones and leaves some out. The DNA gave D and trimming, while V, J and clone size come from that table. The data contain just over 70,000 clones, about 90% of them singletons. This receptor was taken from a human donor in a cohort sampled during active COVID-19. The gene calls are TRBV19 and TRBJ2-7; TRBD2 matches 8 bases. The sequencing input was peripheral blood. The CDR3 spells CASSMGSSGLTYEQYF. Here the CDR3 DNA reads TGTGCCAGTAGTATGGGGTCTAGCGGGCTAACCTACGAGCAGTACTTC.